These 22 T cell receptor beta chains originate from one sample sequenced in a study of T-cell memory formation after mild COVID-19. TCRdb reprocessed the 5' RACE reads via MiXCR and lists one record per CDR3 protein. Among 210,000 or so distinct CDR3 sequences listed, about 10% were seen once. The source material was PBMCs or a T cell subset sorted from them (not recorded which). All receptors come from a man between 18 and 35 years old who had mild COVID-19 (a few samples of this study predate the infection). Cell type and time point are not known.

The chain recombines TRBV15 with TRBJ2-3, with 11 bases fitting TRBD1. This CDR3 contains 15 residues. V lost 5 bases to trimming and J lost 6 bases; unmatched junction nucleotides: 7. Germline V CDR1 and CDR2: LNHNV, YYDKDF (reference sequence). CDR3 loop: CATSARTGGEDTQYF. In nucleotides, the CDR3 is TGTGCCACCAGCGCCCGGACAGGGGGCGAGGATACGCAGTATTTT.

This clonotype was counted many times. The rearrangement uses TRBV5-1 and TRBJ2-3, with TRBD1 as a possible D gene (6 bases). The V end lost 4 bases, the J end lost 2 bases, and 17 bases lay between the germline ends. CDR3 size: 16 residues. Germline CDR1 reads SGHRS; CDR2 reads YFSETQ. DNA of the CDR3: TGCGCCAGCAGCCCTAACAGGGACCGCTCCACAGATACGCAGTATTTT. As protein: CASSPNRDRSTDTQYF.

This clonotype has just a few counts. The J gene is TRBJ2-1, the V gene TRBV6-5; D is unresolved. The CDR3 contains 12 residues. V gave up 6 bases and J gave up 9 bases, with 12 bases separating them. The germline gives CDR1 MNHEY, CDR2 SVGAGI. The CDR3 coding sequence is TGTGCCAGCAGGCTTAGACTGGGTGAGCAGTTCTTC. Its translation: CASRLRLGEQFF.

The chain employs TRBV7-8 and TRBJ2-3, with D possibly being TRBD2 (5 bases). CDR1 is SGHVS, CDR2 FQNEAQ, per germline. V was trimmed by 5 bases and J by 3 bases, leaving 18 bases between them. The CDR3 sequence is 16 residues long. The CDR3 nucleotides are TGTGCCAGCAGCCCCCGGACTCACCCGGCGACAGATACGCAGTATTTT. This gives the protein CASSPRTHPATDTQYF.

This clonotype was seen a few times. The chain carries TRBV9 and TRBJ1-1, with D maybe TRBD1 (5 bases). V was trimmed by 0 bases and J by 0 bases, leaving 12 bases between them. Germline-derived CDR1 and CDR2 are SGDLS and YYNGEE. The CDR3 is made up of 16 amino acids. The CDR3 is CASSVAPGRMNTEAFF. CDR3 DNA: TGTGCCAGCAGCGTAGCTCCGGGGCGGATGAACACTGAAGCTTTCTTT.

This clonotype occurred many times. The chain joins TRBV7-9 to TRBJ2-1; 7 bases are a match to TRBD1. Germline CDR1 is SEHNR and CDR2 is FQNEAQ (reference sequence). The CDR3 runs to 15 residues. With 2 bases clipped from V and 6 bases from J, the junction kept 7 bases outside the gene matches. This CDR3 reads CASSLLTGFFNEQFF. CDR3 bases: TGTGCCAGCAGCTTATTGACAGGGTTTTTCAATGAGCAGTTCTTC.

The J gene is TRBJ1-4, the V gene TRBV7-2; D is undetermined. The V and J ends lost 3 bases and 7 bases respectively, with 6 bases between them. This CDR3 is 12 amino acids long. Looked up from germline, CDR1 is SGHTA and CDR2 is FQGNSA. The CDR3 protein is CASSFVGEKLFF. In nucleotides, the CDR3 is TGTGCCAGCAGCTTCGTCGGTGAAAAACTGTTTTTT.

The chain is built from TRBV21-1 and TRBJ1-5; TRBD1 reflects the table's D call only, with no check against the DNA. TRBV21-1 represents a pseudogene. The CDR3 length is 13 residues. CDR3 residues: CATPRGGKWPQHF. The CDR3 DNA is TGTGCCACCCCACGGGGCGGCAAATGGCCCCAGCATTTT.

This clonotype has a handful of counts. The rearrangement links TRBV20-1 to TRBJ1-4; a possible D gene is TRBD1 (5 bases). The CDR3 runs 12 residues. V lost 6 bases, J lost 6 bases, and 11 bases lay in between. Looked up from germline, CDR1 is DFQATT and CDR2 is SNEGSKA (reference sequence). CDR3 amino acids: CSAGDHYEKLFF. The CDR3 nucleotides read TGCAGTGCCGGGGACCATTATGAAAAACTGTTTTTT.

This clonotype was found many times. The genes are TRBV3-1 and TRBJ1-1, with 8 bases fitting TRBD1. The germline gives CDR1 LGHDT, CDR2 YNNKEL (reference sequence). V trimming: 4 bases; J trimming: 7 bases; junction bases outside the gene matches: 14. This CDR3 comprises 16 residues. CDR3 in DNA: TGTGCCAGCAGCCGAAACGAACAAGACAGGGGTGGTGAAGCTTTCTTT. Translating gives CASSRNEQDRGGEAFF.

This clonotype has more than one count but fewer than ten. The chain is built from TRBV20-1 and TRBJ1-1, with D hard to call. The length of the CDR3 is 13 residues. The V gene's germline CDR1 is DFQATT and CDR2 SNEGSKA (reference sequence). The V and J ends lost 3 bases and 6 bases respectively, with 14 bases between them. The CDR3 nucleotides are TGCAGTGCTAGGACTCCTGGTGGATCTGAAGCTTTCTTT. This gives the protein CSARTPGGSEAFF.

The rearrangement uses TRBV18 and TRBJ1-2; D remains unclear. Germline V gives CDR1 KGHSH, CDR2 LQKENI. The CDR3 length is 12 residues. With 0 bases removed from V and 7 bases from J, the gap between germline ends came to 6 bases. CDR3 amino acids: CASSPPESGYTF. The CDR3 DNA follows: TGTGCCAGCTCACCACCGGAAAGTGGCTACACCTTC.

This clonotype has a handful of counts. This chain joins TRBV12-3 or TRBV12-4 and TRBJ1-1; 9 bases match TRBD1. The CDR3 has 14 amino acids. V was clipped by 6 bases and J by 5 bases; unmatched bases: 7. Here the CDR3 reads CASRSTGGETEAFF. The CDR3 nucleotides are TGTGCCAGCAGGTCCACAGGGGGCGAAACTGAAGCTTTCTTT.

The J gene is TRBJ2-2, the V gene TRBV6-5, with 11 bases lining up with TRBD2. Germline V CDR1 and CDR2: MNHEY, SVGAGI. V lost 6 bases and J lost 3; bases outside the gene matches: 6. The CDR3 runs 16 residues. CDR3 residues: CASSQLAGVDTGELFF. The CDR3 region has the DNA TGTGCCAGCAGCCAACTAGCGGGGGTGGACACCGGGGAGCTGTTTTTT.

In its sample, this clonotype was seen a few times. The CDR3 protein is CASSLEGNEQYF. CDR3 DNA: TGCGCCAGCAGCCTAGAGGGAAACGAGCAGTACTTC. The chain employs TRBV5-1 and TRBJ2-7, with a weak D call TRBD2 (5 bases). The CDR3 covers 12 residues. Trimming stripped 4 bases from V and 5 bases from J, with 10 bases between. Per germline, CDR1 SGHRS and CDR2 YFSETQ.

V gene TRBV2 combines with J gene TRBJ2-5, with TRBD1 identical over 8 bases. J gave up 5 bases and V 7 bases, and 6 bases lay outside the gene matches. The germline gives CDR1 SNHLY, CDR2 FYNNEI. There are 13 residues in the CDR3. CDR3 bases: TGTGCCAGCATTAGGACAGGGACCGAGACCCAGTACTTC. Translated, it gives CASIRTGTETQYF.

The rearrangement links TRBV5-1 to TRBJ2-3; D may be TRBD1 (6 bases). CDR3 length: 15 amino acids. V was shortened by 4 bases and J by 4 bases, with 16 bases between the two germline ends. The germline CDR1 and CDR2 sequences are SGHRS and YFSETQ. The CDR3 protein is CASSPGTRHSDTQYF. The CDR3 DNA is TGCGCCAGCAGCCCCGGGACACGCCATTCAGATACGCAGTATTTT.

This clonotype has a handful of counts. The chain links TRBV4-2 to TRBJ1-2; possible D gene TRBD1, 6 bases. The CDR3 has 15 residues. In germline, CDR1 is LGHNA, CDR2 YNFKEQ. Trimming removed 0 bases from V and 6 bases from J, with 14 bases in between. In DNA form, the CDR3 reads TGTGCCAGCAGCCAAGAGGGACGGGGGCTTGATGGCTACACCTTC. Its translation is CASSQEGRGLDGYTF.

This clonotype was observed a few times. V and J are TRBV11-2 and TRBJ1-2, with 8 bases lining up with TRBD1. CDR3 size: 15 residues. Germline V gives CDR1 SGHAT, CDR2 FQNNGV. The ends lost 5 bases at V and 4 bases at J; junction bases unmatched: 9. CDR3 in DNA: TGTGCCAGCAGCCCGGACAGGGCGACCCGCTATGGCTACACCTTC. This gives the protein CASSPDRATRYGYTF.

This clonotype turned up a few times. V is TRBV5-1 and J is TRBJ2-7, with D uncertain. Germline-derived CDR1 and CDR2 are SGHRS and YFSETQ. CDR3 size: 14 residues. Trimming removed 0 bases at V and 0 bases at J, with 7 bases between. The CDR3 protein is CASSLAESSYEQYF. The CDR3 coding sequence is TGCGCCAGCAGCTTGGCAGAGAGCTCCTACGAGCAGTACTTC.

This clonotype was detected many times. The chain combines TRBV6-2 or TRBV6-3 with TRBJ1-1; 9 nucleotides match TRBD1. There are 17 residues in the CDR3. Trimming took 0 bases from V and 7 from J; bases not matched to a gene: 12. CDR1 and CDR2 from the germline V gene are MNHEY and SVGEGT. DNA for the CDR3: TGTGCCAGCAGTTACTCGTCTTTCGGACAGGGGAAATTTGAAGCTTTCTTT. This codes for CASSYSSFGQGKFEAFF.

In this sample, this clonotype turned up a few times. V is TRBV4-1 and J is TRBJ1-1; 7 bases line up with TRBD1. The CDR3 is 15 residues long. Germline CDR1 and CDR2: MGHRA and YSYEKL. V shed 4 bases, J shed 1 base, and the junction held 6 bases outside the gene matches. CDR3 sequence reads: CASSRPGQKNTEAFF. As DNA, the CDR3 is TGCGCCAGCAGCCGACCGGGACAGAAGAACACTGAAGCTTTCTTT.